The rows below give T cell receptor beta chains drawn from one sample of a study of control samples from healthy donors and cancer patients. Assay used: immunoSEQ multiplex PCR; TCRdb lists only in-frame clones, some missing. The table has 70,000 or so clones, under 90% seen once. Sequences were obtained from blood. All receptors derive from a man aged 50-59 years in good health. CDR3s include the opening cysteine and the closing phenylalanine or tryptophan. The order of the fields is D gene, J gene, V gene, clone size, CDR3 DNA, CDR3 protein. The D gene is left open where the match is weak. The size field is filled for only some rows; it gives once, few, many or a size class.

D: TRBD1; J: TRBJ1-4; V: TRBV6-5; size: NA; DNA: TGTGCCAGCAGAACCATTACGTCAGGGGGAGGAAAACTGTTTTTT; CDR3: CASRTITSGGGKLFF
D: NA; J: TRBJ2-2; V: TRBV19; size: NA; DNA: TGTGCCAGTAGTTCAAATCCGGGACACGCCACCGGGGAGCTGTTTTTT; CDR3: CASSSNPGHATGELFF
D: NA; J: TRBJ1-4; V: TRBV19; size: NA; DNA: TGTGCCAGTAGTATGAACCTGAGGGGTGAAAAACTGTTTTTT; CDR3: CASSMNLRGEKLFF
D: TRBD1; J: TRBJ1-4; V: TRBV5-1; size: NA; DNA: TGCGCCAGCAGCTTTACAGGGGGAACTAATGAAAAACTGTTTTTT; CDR3: CASSFTGGTNEKLFF
D: NA; J: TRBJ1-6; V: TRBV10-3; size: NA; DNA: TGTGCCATCAGTGAGTCTGTGGGGCTCTCACCCCTCCACTTT; CDR3: CAISESVGLSPLHF
D: TRBD2; J: TRBJ2-1; V: TRBV7-3; size: NA; DNA: TGTGCCAGCAGCTGGGGACTAGCGAAAAACAATGAGCAGTTCTTC; CDR3: CASSWGLAKNNEQFF
D: NA; J: TRBJ2-2; V: TRBV30; size: NA; DNA: TGTGCCTGGAGCCCCTACGCCGGGGAGCTGTTTTTT; CDR3: CAWSPYAGELFF
D: NA; J: TRBJ2-7; V: TRBV6-2/TRBV6-3; size: few; DNA: TGTGCCAGCAGTTACTCTCGACAGCGCGACGAGCAGTACTTC; CDR3: CASSYSRQRDEQYF
D: NA; J: TRBJ2-3; V: TRBV6-1; size: NA; DNA: TGTGCCAGCAGTGATCTCGATACGCAGTATTTT; CDR3: CASSDLDTQYF
D: NA; J: TRBJ1-1; V: TRBV12-3/TRBV12-4; size: NA; DNA: TGTGCCAGCAGTTTTCGGACTGAAGCTTTCTTT; CDR3: CASSFRTEAFF
D: NA; J: TRBJ1-5; V: TRBV19; size: NA; DNA: TGTGCCAGTAGTATAATGGGATTTCCTCAGCCCCAGCATTTT; CDR3: CASSIMGFPQPQHF
D: NA; J: TRBJ2-7; V: TRBV7-6; size: once; DNA: TGTGCCAGCAGCCCGACTCCGGGAGAGCAGTACTTC; CDR3: CASSPTPGEQYF
D: NA; J: TRBJ2-4; V: TRBV28; size: NA; DNA: TGTGCCAGCAGTTTATCCACCGGCAGGGTAACCAAAAACATTCAGTACTTC; CDR3: CASSLSTGRVTKNIQYF
D: NA; J: TRBJ2-7; V: TRBV28; size: NA; DNA: TGTGCCAGCAGTTTTTCTCCTGGGGGTACCTACGAGCAGTACTTC; CDR3: CASSFSPGGTYEQYF
D: TRBD2; J: TRBJ2-3; V: TRBV7-9; size: NA; DNA: TGTGCCAGCGGCCCGGGACTACGCACAGATACGCAGTATTTT; CDR3: CASGPGLRTDTQYF
D: NA; J: TRBJ2-7; V: TRBV5-4; size: NA; DNA: TGTGCCAGCAGCTTGGATGGGGGCTCGTACGAGCAGTACTTC; CDR3: CASSLDGGSYEQYF
D: NA; J: TRBJ2-3; V: TRBV20-1; size: NA; DNA: TGCAGTGCTAGTTATGAGGGCGGGACAGATACGCAGTATTTT; CDR3: CSASYEGGTDTQYF
D: TRBD1; J: TRBJ1-6; V: TRBV20-1; size: NA; DNA: TGCAGTGCTGAAGACTCAGGGGGCTTTCACTTT; CDR3: CSAEDSGGFHF
D: TRBD1; J: TRBJ1-2; V: TRBV15; size: NA; DNA: TGTGCCACCAGCAGAGATTCTTTGGACAGGGTGGGTGGCTACACCTTC; CDR3: CATSRDSLDRVGGYTF
D: NA; J: TRBJ1-2; V: TRBV7-8; size: once; DNA: TGTGCCAGCAGCTTAACCCCTAGACAGAGTTATGGCTACACCTTC; CDR3: CASSLTPRQSYGYTF
D: TRBD2; J: TRBJ2-7; V: TRBV19; size: NA; DNA: TGTGCCAGTAGTACGACTAGCGGGAGTCCCTACGAGCAGTACTTC; CDR3: CASSTTSGSPYEQYF
D: NA; J: TRBJ1-1; V: TRBV5-1; size: NA; DNA: TGCGCCAGCAGCAGGGGTCAGAACACTGAAGCTTTCTTT; CDR3: CASSRGQNTEAFF
D: TRBD1; J: TRBJ2-3; V: TRBV7-9; size: NA; DNA: TGTGCCAGCAGCCAGGGGGCAAGCACAGATACGCAGTATTTT; CDR3: CASSQGASTDTQYF
D: TRBD1; J: TRBJ1-2; V: TRBV6-1; size: NA; DNA: TGTGCCAGCAGTGAGACAGGGTTGCGCGGCTACACCTTC; CDR3: CASSETGLRGYTF
D: NA; J: TRBJ2-2; V: TRBV7-9; size: NA; DNA: TGTGCCAGCGGGCCAGACACCGGGGAGCTGTTTTTT; CDR3: CASGPDTGELFF
D: NA; J: TRBJ2-7; V: TRBV9; size: NA; DNA: TGTGCCAGCAGCGTAGCTCTCTCTAGCTCCTACGAGCAGTACTTC; CDR3: CASSVALSSSYEQYF
D: NA; J: TRBJ2-1; V: TRBV6-5; size: NA; DNA: TGTGCCAGCAGTTCCCTAGTCAATGAGCAGTTCTTC; CDR3: CASSSLVNEQFF
D: NA; J: TRBJ2-1; V: TRBV28; size: NA; DNA: TGTGCCAGCTTCGGGACAAATCCTTACAATGAGCAGTTCTTC; CDR3: CASFGTNPYNEQFF
D: TRBD2; J: TRBJ2-1; V: TRBV6-5; size: once; DNA: TGTGCCAGCGGGTTCCTAGCGGGGGGGCCGAATGAGCAGTTCTTC; CDR3: CASGFLAGGPNEQFF
D: NA; J: TRBJ1-5; V: TRBV10-3; size: few; DNA: TGTGCCATCAGTGAAGGTCACGCCCCCCCCCAGCCCCAGCATTTT; CDR3: CAISEGHAPPQPQHF
D: NA; J: TRBJ1-5; V: TRBV15; size: once; DNA: TGTGCCACCAGCGCGGGGGTTGGCAATCAGCCCCAGCATTTT; CDR3: CATSAGVGNQPQHF
D: TRBD2; J: TRBJ2-3; V: TRBV14; size: once; DNA: TGTGCCAGCAGCCAAAAAGGAGTGGGACTAGCAGGCGATACGCAGTATTTT; CDR3: CASSQKGVGLAGDTQYF